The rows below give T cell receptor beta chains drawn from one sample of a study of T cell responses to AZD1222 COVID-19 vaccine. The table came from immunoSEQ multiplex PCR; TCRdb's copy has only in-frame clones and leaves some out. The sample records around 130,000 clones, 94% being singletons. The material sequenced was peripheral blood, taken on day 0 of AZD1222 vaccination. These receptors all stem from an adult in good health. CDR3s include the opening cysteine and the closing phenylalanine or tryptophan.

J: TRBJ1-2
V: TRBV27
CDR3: CASSFRQGNYGYTF

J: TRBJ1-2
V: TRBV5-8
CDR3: CASSQGHYYPYGYTF

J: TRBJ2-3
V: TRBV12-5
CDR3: CASGSSQPPGRSFDTQYF

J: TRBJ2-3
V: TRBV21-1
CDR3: CASATYSLTDTQYF

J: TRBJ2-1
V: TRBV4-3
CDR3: CASSLGLAANLEQFF

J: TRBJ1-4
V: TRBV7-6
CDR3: CASSVRQGSEKLFF

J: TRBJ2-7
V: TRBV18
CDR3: CASSPSGGLGEQYF

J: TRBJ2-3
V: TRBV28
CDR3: CASSLTARTDTQYF

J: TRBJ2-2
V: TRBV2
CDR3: CASSTSTDGELFF

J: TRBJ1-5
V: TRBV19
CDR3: CASSMAWAPQHF

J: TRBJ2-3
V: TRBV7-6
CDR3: CASSLVGLAGADTQYF

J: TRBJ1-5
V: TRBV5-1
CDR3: CASSPEGGASNQPQHF

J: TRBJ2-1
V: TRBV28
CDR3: CASSRDSSYNEQFF

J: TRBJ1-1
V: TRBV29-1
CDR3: CSVATPQAFF

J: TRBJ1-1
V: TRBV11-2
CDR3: CASSLEGIYTEAFF

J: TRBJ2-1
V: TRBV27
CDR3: CASSFSESSYNEQFF

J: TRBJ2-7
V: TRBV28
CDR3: CASSLGGRYEQYF

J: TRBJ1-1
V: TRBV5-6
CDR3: CASSFGGIAEAFF

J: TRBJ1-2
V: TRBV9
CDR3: CASSSRRSALGGYTF